This T cell receptor beta chain emerged from a study of T cells after yellow fever vaccination. Across the whole study: Low-cell-number fractions were prepared with SMART-Seq v4 Ultra Low Input. General study findings and limits: The CD4 and CD8 compartments had a small share of their clonotypes in common. It was a weaker secondary response, yet one that peaked faster, at day 5 versus 15.

They built TCR cDNA with 5'RACE template switching, a step that put in a universal primer site and UMIs. MiXCR, run by TCRdb on the 5' RACE reads, gives a single entry per CDR3 protein. The sample consists of some 97,000 distinct CDR3 sequences, 5.8% of them appearing once. CDR1 is SGHTA and CDR2 is FQGNSA in the germline V gene. V was clipped by 5 bases and J by 0 bases, with 14 bases between them. The CDR3 has 15 residues. Notes on this clonotype: The antigen is not known.

Source: CD8+ T cells sorted from PBMCs, taken 10 days after the yellow fever booster vaccination. The source is a man between 18 and 35 years old who received the YFV17D yellow fever vaccine. The rearrangement joins TRBV7-2 to TRBJ2-7; D is possibly TRBD2 (5 bases). The CDR3 nucleotides are TGTGCCAGCAGCCGCCGGGAAGCAGACTCCTACGAGCAGTACTTC. It specifies CASSRREADSYEQYF.